This T cell receptor beta chain was observed in a study of shared clonotypes between healthy human individuals. Turning to the study itself: Per donor, three plates held CD4 naive cells, three held CD4 memory, two held CD8 naive and one held CD8 memory. Whole-study findings and limits: Naive subsets tended to show greater estimated richness than memory subsets. In having few donors, the study represented limited genetic and exposure-history diversity. Generation probabilities were higher for clonotypes shared across all four sorted-subset donors than for unshared ones.

In regard to this clone: Its specificity is unknown.

This CDR3 is 15 amino acids long. V was trimmed by 5 bases and J by 2 bases, leaving 15 bases between them. Germline lookup yields CDR1 SGHTA and CDR2 FQGNSA. This table comes from immunoSEQ multiplex PCR, and its TCRdb copy is limited to in-frame clones, with some not included. The sample holds roughly 2 million clones; 85% to 95% are singletons and the top ten take around 0.13%. The clonotype comes from a man aged 18 to 30 in good health. This chain uses TRBV7-2 with TRBJ1-1, with no clear D. Material: naive CD4+ T cells sorted from blood. The subset was: CD45RA+ positively selected. This chain's CDR3 is CASSQEGRSNTEAFF. The DNA of the CDR3 is TGTGCCAGCAGCCAGGAGGGAAGAAGCAACACTGAAGCTTTCTTT.